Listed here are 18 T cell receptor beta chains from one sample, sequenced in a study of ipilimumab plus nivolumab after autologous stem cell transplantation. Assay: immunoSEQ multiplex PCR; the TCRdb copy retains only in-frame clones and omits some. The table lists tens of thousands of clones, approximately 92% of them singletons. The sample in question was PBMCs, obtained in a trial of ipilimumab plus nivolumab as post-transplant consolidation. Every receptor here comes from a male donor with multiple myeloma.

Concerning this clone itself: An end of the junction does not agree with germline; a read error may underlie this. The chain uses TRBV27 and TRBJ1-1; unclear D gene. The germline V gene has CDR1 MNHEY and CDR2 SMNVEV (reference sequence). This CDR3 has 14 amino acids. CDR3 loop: CASSVSGIGTEAFF. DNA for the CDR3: TGTGCCAGCAGTGTATCCGGGATCGGCACTGAAGCTTTCTTT.

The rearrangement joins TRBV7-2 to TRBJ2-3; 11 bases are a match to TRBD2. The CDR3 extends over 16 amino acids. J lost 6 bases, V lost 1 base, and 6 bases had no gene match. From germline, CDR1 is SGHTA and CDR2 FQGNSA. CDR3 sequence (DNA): TGTGCCAGCAGCTTAGGTAGCGGGAGGGGCGTGGATACGCAGTATTTT. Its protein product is CASSLGSGRGVDTQYF. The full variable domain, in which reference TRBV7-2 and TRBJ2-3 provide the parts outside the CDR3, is GAGVSQSPSNKVTEKGKDVELRCDPISGHTALYWYRQSLGQGLEFLIYFQGNSAPDKSGLPSDRFSAERTGGSVSTLTIQRTQQEDSAVYLCASSLGSGRGVDTQYFGPGTRLTVL.

CDR3 DNA sequence: TGCAGCGTTGATAGGGGGTGGCAAGAGACCCAGTACTTC. The encoded protein is CSVDRGWQETQYF. V gene TRBV29-1 combines with J gene TRBJ2-5, with a possible D match to TRBD1 (6 bases). Per germline, CDR1 SQVTM and CDR2 ANQGSEA. Trimming cost V 3 bases and J 2 bases, with 10 bases left between them. The CDR3 consists of 13 residues.

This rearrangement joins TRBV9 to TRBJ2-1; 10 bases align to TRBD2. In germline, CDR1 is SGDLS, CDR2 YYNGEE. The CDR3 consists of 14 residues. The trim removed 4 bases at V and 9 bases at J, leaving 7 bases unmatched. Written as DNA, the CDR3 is TGTGCCAGCAGCCCAGCGGGGGGGCCCGGTGAGCAGTTCTTC. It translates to CASSPAGGPGEQFF.

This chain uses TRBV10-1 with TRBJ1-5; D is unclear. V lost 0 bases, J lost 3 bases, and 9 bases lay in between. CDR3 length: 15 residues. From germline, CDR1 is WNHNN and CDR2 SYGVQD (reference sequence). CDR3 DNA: TGCGCCAGCAGTGAGTCGCCACAGTTCAATCAGCCCCAGCATTTT. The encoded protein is CASSESPQFNQPQHF.

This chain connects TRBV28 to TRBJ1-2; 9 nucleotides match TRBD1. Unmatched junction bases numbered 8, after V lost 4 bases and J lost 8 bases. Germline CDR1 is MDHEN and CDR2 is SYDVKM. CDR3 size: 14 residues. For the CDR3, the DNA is TGTGCCAGCAGTTCTACAGGGGGCGCGAACGGCTACACCTTC. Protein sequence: CASSSTGGANGYTF.

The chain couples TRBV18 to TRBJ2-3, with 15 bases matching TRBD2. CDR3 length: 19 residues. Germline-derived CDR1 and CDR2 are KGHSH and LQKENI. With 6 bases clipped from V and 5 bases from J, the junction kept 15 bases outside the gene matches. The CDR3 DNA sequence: TGTGCCAGCTCGCCGGGACTAGCGGGAGGAAATTCCCTAGGAGATACGCAGTATTTT. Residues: CASSPGLAGGNSLGDTQYF.

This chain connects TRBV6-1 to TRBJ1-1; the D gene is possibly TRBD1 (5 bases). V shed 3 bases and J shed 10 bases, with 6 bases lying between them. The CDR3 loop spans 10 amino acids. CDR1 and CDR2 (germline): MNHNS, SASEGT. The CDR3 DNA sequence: TGTGCCAGCAGTGAGGGGGGAGCTTTCTTT. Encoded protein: CASSEGGAFF.

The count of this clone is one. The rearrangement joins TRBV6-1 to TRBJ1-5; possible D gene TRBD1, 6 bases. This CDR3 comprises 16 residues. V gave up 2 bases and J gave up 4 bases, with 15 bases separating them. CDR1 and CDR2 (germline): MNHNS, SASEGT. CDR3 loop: CASSEFRGGNNQPQHF. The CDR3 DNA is TGTGCCAGCAGTGAATTTCGAGGGGGAAATAATCAGCCCCAGCATTTT.

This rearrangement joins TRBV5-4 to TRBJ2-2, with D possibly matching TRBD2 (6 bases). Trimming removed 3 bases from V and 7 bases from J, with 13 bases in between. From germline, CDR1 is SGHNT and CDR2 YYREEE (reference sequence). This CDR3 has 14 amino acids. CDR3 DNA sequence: TGTGCCAGCAGCTCCGACGCGGGAATCGGGGAGCTGTTTTTT. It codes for CASSSDAGIGELFF.

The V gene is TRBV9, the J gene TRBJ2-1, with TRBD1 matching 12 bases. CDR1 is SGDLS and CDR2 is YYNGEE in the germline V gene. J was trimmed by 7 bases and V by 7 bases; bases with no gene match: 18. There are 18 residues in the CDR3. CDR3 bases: TGTGCCAGCGAGTCCGGGACAGGGGGCTCTAGACGTCCGAATGAGCAGTTCTTC. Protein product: CASESGTGGSRRPNEQFF.

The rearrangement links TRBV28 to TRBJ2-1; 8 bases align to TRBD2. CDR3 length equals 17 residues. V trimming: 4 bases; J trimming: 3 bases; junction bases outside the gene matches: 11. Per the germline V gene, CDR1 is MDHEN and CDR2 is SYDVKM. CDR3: CASSSPGGGLYYNEQFF. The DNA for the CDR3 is TGTGCCAGCAGTTCCCCGGGAGGGGGACTTTACTACAATGAGCAGTTCTTC.

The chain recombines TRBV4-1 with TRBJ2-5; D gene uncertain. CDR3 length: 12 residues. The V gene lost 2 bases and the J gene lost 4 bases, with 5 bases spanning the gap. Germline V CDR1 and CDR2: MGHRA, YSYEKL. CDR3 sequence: CASSQPLETQYF. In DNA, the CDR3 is TGCGCCAGCAGCCAACCCCTAGAGACCCAGTACTTC.

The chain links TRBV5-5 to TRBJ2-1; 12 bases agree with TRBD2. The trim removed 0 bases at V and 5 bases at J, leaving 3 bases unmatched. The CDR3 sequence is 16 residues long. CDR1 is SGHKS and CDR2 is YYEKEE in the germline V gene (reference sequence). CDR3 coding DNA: TGTGCCAGCAGCTTGGTGAGGACTAGCGGGAACAATGAGCAGTTCTTC. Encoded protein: CASSLVRTSGNNEQFF.

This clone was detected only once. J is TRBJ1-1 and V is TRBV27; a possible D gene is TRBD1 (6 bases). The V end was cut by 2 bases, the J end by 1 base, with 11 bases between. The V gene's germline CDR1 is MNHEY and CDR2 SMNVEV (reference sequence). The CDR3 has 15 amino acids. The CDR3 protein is CASSLAGARNTEAFF. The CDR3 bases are TGTGCCAGCAGTTTAGCGGGGGCTCGGAACACTGAAGCTTTCTTT.

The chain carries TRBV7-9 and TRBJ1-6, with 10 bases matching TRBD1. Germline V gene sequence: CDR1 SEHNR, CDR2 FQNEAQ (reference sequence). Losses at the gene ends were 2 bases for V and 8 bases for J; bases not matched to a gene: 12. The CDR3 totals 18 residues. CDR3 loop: CASSLRAPRDRGDSPLHF. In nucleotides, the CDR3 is TGTGCCAGCAGCTTAAGGGCTCCCCGGGACAGGGGAGATTCACCCCTCCACTTT.

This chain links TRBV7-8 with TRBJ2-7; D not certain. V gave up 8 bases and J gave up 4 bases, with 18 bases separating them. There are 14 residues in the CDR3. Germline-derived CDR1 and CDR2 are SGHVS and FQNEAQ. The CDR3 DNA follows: TGTGCCAGCCGAGCTGCTATAGGACGTTACGAGCAGTACTTC. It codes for CASRAAIGRYEQYF.

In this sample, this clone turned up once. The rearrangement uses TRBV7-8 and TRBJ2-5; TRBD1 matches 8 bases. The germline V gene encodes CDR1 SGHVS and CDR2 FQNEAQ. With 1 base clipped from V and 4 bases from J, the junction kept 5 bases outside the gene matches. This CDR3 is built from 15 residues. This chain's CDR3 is CASSLGQGALETQYF. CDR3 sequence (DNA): TGTGCCAGCAGCTTAGGCCAGGGGGCTTTAGAGACCCAGTACTTC.